These 6 T cell receptor beta chains were sequenced from one sample in a study of blood T cells in healthy people across ages. A second PCR of roughly 7 to 11 cycles used a sample-barcoded 5' primer and a J-beta primer mix. MiXCR was run by TCRdb on the 5' RACE reads, yielding one entry per CDR3 protein. The data contain more than 1,400,000 distinct CDR3 sequences, 42% of them seen just once; the ten biggest clones take up roughly 8.2%. Sequenced sample: blood. The receptors come from a woman between 18 and 29 years old in good health.

This clonotype was picked up one time. The chain combines TRBV20-1 with TRBJ1-6, with D perhaps matching TRBD1 (5 bases). The CDR3 extends over 16 amino acids. Between the trimmed V and J ends, which lost 2 bases and 1 base, there was a span of 12 bases. Germline V lookup: CDR1 DFQATT, CDR2 SNEGSKA (reference sequence). The CDR3 loop reads CSARPPGRSYNSPLHF. The CDR3 bases are TGCAGTGCTAGACCGCCGGGACGATCCTATAATTCACCCCTCCACTTT.

The chain is built from TRBV6-5 and TRBJ2-2; D is unresolved. Between the trimmed V and J ends, which lost 0 bases and 6 bases, there was a span of 8 bases. Germline CDR1 and CDR2: MNHEY and SVGAGI. The CDR3 spans 14 residues. The CDR3 DNA sequence: TGTGCCAGCAGTTACTCAGCTGCATCCGGGGAGCTGTTTTTT. Protein: CASSYSAASGELFF.

This clonotype occurred a few times. V gene TRBV6-6 combines with J gene TRBJ2-5; TRBD2 agrees at 7 bases. CDR1 and CDR2 (germline): MNHNY, SVGAGI (reference sequence). The CDR3 is 16 residues long. Losses at the gene ends were 5 bases for V and 4 bases for J; bases not matched to a gene: 13. As DNA, the CDR3 is TGTGCCAGCAGTCCCACCCCCTGGCGGGAGAGAGAGACCCAGTACTTC. This encodes CASSPTPWRERETQYF.

The chain employs TRBV12-3 or TRBV12-4 and TRBJ2-2; either TRBD1 or TRBD2 may supply D (6 bases each). The CDR3 loop spans 16 amino acids. Trimming removed 11 bases at V and 0 bases at J, with 19 bases between. The CDR3 here is CADRKGGGPNTGELFF. CDR3 in DNA: TGTGCCGACCGAAAGGGGGGTGGTCCGAACACCGGGGAGCTGTTTTTT.

This clonotype was counted between two and nine times. V usage is TRBV2 and J usage is TRBJ1-5, with 8 bases matching TRBD1. The V gene end was trimmed by 7 bases and the J gene end by 4 bases; junction bases not matched to a gene: 6. Germline CDR1 SNHLY, CDR2 FYNNEI. This CDR3 comprises 14 residues. This chain's CDR3 is CASNQQGGNQPQHF. CDR3 bases: TGTGCCAGCAATCAACAGGGGGGGAATCAGCCCCAGCATTTT.

The chain couples TRBV18 to TRBJ2-1, with D unclear. Germline V CDR1 and CDR2: KGHSH, LQKENI. The V gene lost 1 base and the J gene lost 5 bases, with 6 bases spanning the gap. The CDR3 covers 13 residues. CDR3 coding DNA: TGTGCCAGCTCACCACTTCCGAACAATGAGCAGTTCTTC. It specifies CASSPLPNNEQFF. Variable domain in full (rest from reference TRBV18 and TRBJ2-1): NAGVMQNPRHLVRRRGQEARLRCSPMKGHSHVYWYRQLPEEGLKFMVYLQKENIIDESGMPKERFSAEFPKEGPSILRIQQVVRGDSAAYFCASSPLPNNEQFFGPGTRLTVL.